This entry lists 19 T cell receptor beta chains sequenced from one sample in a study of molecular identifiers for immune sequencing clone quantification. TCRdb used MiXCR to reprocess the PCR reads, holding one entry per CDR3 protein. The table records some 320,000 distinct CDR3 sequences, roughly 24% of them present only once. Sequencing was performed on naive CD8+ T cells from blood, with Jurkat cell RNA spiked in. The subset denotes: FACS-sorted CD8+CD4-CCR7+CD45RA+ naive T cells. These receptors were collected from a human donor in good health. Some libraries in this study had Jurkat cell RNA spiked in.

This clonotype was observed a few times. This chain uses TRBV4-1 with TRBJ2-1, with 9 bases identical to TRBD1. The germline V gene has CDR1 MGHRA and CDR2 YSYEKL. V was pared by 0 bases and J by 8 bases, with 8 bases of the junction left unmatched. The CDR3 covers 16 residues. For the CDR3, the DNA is TGCGCCAGCAGCCAAGAGGGCCGGACAGGGGTCTATGAGCAGTTCTTC. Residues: CASSQEGRTGVYEQFF.

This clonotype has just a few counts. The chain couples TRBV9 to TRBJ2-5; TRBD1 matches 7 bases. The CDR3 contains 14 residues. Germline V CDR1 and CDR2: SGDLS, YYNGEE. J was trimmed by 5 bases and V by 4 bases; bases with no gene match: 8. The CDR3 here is CASSTDRMGETQYF. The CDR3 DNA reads TGTGCCAGCAGCACGGACAGGATGGGGGAGACCCAGTACTTC.

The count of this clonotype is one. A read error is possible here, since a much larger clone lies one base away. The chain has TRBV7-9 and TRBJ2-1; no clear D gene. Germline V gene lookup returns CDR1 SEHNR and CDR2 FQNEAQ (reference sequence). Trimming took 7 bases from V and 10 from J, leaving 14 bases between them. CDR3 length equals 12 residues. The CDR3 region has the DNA TGTGCCAGCAAAGAACGGGCAAGCGAGCAGTTCTTC. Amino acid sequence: CASKERASEQFF.

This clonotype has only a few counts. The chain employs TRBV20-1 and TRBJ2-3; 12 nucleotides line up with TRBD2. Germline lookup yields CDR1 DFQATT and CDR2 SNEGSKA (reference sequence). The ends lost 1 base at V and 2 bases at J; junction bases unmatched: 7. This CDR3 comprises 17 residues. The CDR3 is CSARVLLAGGLTDTQYF. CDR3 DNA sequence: TGCAGTGCTAGAGTTTTACTAGCGGGAGGACTCACAGATACGCAGTATTTT.

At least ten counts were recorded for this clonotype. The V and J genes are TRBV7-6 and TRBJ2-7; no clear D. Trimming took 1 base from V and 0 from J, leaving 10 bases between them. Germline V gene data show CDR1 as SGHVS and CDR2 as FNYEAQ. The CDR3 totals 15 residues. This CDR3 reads CASSLDWAPSYEQYF. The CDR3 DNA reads TGTGCCAGCAGCTTAGATTGGGCACCCTCCTACGAGCAGTACTTC.

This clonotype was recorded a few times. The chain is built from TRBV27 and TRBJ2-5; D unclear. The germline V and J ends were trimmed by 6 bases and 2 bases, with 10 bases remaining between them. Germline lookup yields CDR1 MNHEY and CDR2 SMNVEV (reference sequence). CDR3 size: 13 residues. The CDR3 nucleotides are TGTGCCAGCAGCCCCGACCAACAAGAGACCCAGTACTTC. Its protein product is CASSPDQQETQYF.

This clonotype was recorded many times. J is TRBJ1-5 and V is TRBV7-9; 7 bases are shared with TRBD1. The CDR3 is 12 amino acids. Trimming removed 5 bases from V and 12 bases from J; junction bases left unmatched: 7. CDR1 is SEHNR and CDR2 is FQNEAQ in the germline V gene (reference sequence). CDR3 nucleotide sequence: TGTGCCAGCAGCCTAAATGACAGGGACCAGCATTTT. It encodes CASSLNDRDQHF.

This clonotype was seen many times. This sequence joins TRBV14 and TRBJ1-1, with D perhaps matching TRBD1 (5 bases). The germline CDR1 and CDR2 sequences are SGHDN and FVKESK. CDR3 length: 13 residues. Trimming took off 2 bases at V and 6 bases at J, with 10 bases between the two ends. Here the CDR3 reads CASSQRGTSEAFF. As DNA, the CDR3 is TGTGCCAGCAGCCAACGAGGGACCTCTGAAGCTTTCTTT.

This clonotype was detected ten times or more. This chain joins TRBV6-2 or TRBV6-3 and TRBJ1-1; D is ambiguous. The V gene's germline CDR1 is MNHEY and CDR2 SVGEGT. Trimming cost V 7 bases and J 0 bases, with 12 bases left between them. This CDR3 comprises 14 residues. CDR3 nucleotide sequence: TGTGCCAGCAAGGGTGTCGCCCTGAACACTGAAGCTTTCTTT. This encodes CASKGVALNTEAFF.

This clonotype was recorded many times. The CDR3 DNA reads as TGTGCCTGGAGTCAAGGCTGGTATGAAGCTTTCTTT. Amino acid sequence: CAWSQGWYEAFF. The chain has TRBV30 and TRBJ1-1; no reliable D call. The germline V gene encodes CDR1 GTSNPN and CDR2 SVGIG (reference sequence). V was clipped by 2 bases and J by 7 bases, with 11 bases between them. This CDR3 contains 12 residues.

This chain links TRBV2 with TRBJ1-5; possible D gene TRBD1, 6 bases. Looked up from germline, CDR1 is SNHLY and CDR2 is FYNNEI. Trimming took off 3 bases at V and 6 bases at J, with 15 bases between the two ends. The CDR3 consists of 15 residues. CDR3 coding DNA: TGTGCCAGCAGTGAGGACAGTATCTTTGGTCAGCCCCAGCATTTT. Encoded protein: CASSEDSIFGQPQHF.

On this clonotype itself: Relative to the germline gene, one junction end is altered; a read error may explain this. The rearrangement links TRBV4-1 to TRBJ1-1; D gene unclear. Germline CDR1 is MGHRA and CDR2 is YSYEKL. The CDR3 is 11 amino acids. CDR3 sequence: CASGHRSEAFF. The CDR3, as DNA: TGCGCCAGCGGCCATAGGTCTGAAGCTTTCTTT.

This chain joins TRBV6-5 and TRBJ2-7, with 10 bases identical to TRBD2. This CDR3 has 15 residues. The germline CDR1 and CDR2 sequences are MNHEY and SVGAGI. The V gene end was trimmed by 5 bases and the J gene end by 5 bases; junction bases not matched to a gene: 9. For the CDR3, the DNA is TGTGCCAGCAGTCGCGCTAGCGGGAGAAGCGACGAGCAGTACTTC. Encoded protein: CASSRASGRSDEQYF.

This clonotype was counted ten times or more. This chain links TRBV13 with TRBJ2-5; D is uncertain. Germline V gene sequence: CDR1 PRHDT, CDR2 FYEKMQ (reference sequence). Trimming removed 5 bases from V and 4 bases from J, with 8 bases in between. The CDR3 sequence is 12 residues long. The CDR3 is CASSARTETQYF. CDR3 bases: TGTGCCAGCAGCGCCCGGACAGAGACCCAGTACTTC.

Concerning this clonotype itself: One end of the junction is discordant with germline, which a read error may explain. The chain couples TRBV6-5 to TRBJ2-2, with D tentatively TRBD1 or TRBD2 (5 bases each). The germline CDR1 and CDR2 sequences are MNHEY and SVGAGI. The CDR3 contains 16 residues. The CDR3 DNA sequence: TGTGCCAGCAGCGAATGGGGCGCCCCGAACACCGGGAAGCTGTTTTTT. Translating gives CASSEWGAPNTGKLFF.

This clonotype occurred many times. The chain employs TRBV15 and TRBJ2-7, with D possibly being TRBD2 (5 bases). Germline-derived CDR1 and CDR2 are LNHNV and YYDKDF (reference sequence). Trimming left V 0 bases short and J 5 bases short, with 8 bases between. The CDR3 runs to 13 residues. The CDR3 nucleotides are TGTGCCACCAGCAGAGATGCCGGGGACGAGCAGTACTTC. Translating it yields CATSRDAGDEQYF.

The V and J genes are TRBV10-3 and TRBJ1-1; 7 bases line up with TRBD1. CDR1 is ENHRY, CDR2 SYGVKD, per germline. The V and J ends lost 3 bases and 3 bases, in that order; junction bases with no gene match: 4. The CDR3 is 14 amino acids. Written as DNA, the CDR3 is TGTGCCATCAGTGATACAGGGGAGGACACTGAAGCTTTCTTT. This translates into CAISDTGEDTEAFF.

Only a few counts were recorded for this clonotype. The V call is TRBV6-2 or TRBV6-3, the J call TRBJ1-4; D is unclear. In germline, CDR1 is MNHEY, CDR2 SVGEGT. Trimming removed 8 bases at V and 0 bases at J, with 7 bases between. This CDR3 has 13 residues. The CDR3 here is CASEAPTNEKLFF. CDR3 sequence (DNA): TGTGCCAGCGAGGCCCCAACTAATGAAAAACTGTTTTTT.

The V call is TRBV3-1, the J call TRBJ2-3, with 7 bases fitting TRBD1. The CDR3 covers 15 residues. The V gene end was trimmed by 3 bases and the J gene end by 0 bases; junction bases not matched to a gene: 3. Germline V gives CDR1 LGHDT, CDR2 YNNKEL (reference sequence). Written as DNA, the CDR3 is TGTGCCAGCAGCCATACGGGACAGAGCACAGATACGCAGTATTTT. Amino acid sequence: CASSHTGQSTDTQYF.